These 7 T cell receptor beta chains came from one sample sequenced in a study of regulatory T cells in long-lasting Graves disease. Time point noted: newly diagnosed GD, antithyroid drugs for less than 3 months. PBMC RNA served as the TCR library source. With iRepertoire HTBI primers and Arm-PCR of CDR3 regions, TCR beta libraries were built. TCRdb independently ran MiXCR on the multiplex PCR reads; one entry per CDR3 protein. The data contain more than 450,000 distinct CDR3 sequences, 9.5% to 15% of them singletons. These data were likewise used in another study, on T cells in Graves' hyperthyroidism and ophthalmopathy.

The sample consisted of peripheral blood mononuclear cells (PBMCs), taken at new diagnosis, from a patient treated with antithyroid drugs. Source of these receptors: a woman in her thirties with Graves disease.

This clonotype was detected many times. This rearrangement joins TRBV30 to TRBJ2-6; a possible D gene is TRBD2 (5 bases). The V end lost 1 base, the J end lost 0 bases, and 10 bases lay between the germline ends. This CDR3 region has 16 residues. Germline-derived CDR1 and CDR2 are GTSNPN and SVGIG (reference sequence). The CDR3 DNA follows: TGTGCCTGGAGTGCGGACTGGATCTCTGGGGCCAACGTCCTGACTTTC. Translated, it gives CAWSADWISGANVLTF. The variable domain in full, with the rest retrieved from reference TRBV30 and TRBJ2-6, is SQTIHQWPATLVQPVGSPLSLECTVEGTSNPNLYWYRQAAGRGLQLLFYSVGIGQISSEVPQNLSASRPQDRQFILSSKKLLLSDSGFYLCAWSADWISGANVLTFGAGSRLTVL.

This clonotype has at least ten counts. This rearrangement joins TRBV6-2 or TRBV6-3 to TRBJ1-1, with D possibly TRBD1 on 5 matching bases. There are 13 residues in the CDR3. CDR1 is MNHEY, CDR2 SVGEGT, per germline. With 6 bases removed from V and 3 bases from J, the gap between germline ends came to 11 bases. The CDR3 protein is CASSTGFDTEAFF. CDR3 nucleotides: TGTGCCAGCAGCACAGGTTTCGACACTGAAGCTTTCTTT.

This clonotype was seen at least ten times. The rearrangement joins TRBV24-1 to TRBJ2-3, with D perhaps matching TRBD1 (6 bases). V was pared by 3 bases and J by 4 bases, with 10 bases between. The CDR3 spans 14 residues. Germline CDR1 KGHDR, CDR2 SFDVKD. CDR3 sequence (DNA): TGTGCCACCAGTGATACCTACAGGGCAGATACGCAGTATTTT. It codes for CATSDTYRADTQYF.

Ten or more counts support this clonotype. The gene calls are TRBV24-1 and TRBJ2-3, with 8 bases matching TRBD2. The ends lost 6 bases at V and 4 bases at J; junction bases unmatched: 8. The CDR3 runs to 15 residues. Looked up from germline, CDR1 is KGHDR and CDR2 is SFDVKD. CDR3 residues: CATSFSTGGADTQYF. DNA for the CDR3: TGTGCCACCAGTTTCTCAACGGGGGGGGCAGATACGCAGTATTTT.

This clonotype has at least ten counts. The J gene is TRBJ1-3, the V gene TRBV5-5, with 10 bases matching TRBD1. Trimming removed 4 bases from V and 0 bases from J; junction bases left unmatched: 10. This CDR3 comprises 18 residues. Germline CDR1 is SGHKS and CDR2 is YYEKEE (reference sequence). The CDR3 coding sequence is TGTGCCAGCAGCCCGGGACAGGGGAATGTCATCTCTGGAAACACCATATATTTT. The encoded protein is CASSPGQGNVISGNTIYF.

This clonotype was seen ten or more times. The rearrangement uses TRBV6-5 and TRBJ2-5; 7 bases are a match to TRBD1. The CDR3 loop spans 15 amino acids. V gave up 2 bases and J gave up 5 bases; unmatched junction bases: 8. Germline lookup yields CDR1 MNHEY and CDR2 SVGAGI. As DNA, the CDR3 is TGTGCCAGCAGTTACCCCTCTGACAGGGAGGAGACCCAGTACTTC. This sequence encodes CASSYPSDREETQYF.

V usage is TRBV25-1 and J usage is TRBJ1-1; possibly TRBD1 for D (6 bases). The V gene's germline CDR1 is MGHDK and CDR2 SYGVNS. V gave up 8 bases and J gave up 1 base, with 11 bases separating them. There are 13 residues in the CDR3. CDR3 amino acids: CASLTTGNTEAFF. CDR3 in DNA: TGTGCCAGCCTTACGACAGGGAACACTGAAGCTTTCTTT.